The rows below give T cell receptor beta chains drawn from one sample of a study of T cell responses to AZD1222 COVID-19 vaccine. Produced via immunoSEQ multiplex PCR; TCRdb's table is partial and in-frame only. The table has 160,000 or so clones, about nine tenths seen once; the top ten hold more than 5.5%. Sample: peripheral blood, taken on day 0 of AZD1222 vaccination. These receptors were collected from an adult in good health. The CDR3 runs from the conserved cysteine through the conserved F or W. A D gene is named only where the DNA matches it firmly. Size values are once, few and many counts, or a class for expanded clones, and some rows have none.

V,J,size,D,CDR3,DNA
TRBV10-3,TRBJ1-5,NA,NA,CAISESVGNQPQHF,TGTGCCATCAGTGAGTCTGTAGGCAATCAGCCCCAGCATTTT
TRBV29-1,TRBJ1-1,NA,NA,CSARGQTNTEAFF,TGCAGCGCCCGAGGACAGACGAACACTGAAGCTTTCTTT
TRBV3-1/TRBV3-2,TRBJ1-5,NA,NA,CASSPRGFQPQHF,TGTGCCAGCAGCCCAAGGGGTTTTCAGCCCCAGCATTTT
TRBV28,TRBJ1-2,NA,TRBD1,CASSRLGQGNYGYTF,TGTGCCAGCAGCCGTCTCGGACAGGGTAACTATGGCTACACCTTC
TRBV28,TRBJ1-2,once,NA,CASRSSNYGYTF,TGTGCCAGCAGGTCGTCAAACTATGGCTACACCTTC
TRBV5-3,TRBJ1-3,NA,NA,CARSLRDTIYF,TGTGCCAGAAGCTTGCGGGACACCATATATTTT
TRBV7-6,TRBJ2-2,few,NA,CASSLEPKSNTGELFF,TGTGCCAGCAGCTTAGAACCTAAGTCGAACACCGGGGAGCTGTTTTTT
TRBV4-2,TRBJ1-1,NA,NA,CASSRNGLEAFF,TGTGCCAGCAGCCGGAATGGGTTAGAAGCTTTCTTT
TRBV3-1/TRBV3-2,TRBJ1-5,NA,NA,CASRWSATKAKNQPQHF,TGTGCCAGCAGATGGAGTGCCACCAAAGCTAAGAATCAGCCCCAGCATTTT
TRBV19,TRBJ2-7,NA,NA,CASSTADTFSYEQYF,TGTGCCAGTAGTACCGCGGACACCTTCTCCTACGAGCAGTACTTC
TRBV2,TRBJ1-1,NA,NA,CASSGGRGTEAFF,TGTGCCAGCAGTGGGGGACGCGGGACTGAAGCTTTCTTT
TRBV9,TRBJ2-1,NA,NA,CASSVDAPHYNEQFF,TGTGCCAGCAGCGTAGATGCGCCTCATTACAATGAGCAGTTCTTC
TRBV13,TRBJ2-7,NA,TRBD2,CASSAGAGTRGHEQYF,TGTGCCAGCAGCGCGGGCGCCGGGACTAGGGGCCACGAGCAGTACTTC
TRBV19,TRBJ1-5,NA,NA,CASSIGGSNQPQHF,TGTGCCAGTAGTATTGGGGGCAGCAATCAGCCCCAGCATTTT
TRBV9,TRBJ1-3,NA,NA,CASSREGLNSGNTIYF,TGTGCCAGCAGCCGGGAAGGATTAAACTCTGGAAACACCATATATTTT
TRBV5-6,TRBJ1-5,NA,NA,CASSLSPSEHQPQHF,TGTGCCAGCAGCTTAAGTCCTTCAGAGCATCAGCCCCAGCATTTT
TRBV4-1,TRBJ1-4,NA,NA,CASSQYGGAGEKLFF,TGCGCCAGCAGCCAATATGGGGGGGCTGGGGAAAAACTGTTTTTT
TRBV7-2,TRBJ1-6,few,NA,CASSFMARNSPLHF,TGTGCCAGCAGCTTTATGGCTAGAAATTCACCCCTCCACTTT
TRBV18,TRBJ2-7,NA,NA,CASSPPVTGSYEQYF,TGTGCCAGCTCACCACCTGTCACAGGGTCCTACGAGCAGTACTTC
TRBV6-1,TRBJ2-5,NA,NA,CASSELRGAGETQYF,TGTGCCAGCAGTGAACTCCGGGGGGCCGGAGAGACCCAGTACTTC
TRBV6-2/TRBV6-3,TRBJ1-4,NA,NA,CASSYSDSTPTTNEKLFF,TGTGCCAGCAGTTACTCGGACTCCACACCTACAACTAATGAAAAACTGTTTTTT
TRBV7-2,TRBJ1-2,NA,NA,CASRQGSNYGYTF,TGTGCCAGCCGGCAGGGCTCTAACTATGGCTACACCTTC
TRBV12-3/TRBV12-4,TRBJ1-1,NA,NA,CASSWGDGTEAFF,TGTGCCAGCAGTTGGGGGGACGGGACTGAAGCTTTCTTT
TRBV27,TRBJ1-2,few,TRBD1,CASSSTGVYGYTF,TGTGCCAGCAGTTCAACAGGGGTCTATGGCTACACCTTC
TRBV20-1,TRBJ2-1,NA,TRBD2,CSATDEAGGYNEQFF,TGCAGTGCTACTGATGAGGCGGGAGGTTACAATGAGCAGTTCTTC
TRBV11-2,TRBJ2-7,once,TRBD2,CASSTGGTTYYEQYF,TGTGCCAGCAGCACCGGTGGGACTACTTACTACGAGCAGTACTTC
TRBV7-2,TRBJ1-2,NA,NA,CASSSQAGPKGYTF,TGTGCCAGCAGCTCCCAGGCGGGGCCTAAGGGCTACACCTTC
TRBV19,TRBJ1-4,NA,NA,CASSIELEFPTNEKLFF,TGTGCCAGTAGTATAGAACTCGAGTTCCCAACTAATGAAAAACTGTTTTTT
TRBV28,TRBJ1-1,NA,TRBD1,CASSPPSTGTEAFF,TGTGCCAGCAGCCCCCCTTCGACAGGGACTGAAGCTTTCTTT